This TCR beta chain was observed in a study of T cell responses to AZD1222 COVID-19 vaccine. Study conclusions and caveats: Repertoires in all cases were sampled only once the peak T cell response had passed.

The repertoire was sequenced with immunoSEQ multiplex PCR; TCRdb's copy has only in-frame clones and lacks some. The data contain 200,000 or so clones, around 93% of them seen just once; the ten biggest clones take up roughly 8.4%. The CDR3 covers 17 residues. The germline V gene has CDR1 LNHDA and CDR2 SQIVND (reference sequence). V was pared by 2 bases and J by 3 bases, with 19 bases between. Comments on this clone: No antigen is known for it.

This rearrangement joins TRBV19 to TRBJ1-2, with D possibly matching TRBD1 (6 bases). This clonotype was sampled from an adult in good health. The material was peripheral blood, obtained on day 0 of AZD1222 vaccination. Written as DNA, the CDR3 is TGTGCCAGTAGTATAAATCCGGACAGCTACACCCACTATGGCTACACCTTC. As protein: CASSINPDSYTHYGYTF.